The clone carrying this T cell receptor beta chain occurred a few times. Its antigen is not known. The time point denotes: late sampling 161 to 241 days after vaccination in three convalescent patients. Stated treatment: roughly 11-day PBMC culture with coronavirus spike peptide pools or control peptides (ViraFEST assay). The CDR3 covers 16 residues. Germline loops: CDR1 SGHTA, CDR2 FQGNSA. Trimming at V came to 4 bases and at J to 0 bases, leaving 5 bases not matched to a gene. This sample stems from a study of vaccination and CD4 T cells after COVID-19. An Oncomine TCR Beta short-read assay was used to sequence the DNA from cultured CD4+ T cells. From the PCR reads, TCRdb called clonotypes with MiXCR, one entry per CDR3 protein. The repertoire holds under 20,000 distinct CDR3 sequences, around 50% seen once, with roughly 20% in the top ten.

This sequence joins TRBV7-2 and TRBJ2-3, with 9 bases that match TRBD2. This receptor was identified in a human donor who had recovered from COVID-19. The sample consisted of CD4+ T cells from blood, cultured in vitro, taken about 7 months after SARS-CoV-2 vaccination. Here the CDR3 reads CASSYGLASSTDTQYF. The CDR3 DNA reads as TGTGCCAGCAGCTACGGACTAGCGTCTAGCACAGATACGCAGTATTTT.